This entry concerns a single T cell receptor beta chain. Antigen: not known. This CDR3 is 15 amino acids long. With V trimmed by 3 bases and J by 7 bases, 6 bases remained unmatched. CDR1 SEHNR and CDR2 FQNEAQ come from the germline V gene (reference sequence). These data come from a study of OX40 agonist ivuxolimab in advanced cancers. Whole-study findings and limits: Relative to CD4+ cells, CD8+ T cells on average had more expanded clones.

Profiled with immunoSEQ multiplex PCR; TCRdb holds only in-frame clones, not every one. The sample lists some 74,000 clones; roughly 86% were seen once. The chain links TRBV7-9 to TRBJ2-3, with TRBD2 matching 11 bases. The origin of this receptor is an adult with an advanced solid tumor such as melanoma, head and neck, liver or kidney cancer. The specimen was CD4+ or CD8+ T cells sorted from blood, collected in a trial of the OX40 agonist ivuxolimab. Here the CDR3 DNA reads TGTGCCAGCAGCTTCGGTAGCGGGGGGGAAAATACGCAGTATTTT. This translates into CASSFGSGGENTQYF. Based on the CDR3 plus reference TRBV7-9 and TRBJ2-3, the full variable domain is DTGVSQNPRHKITKRGQNVTFRCDPISEHNRLYWYRQTLGQGPEFLTYFQNEAQLEKSRLLSDRFSAERPKGSFSTLEIQRTEQGDSAMYLCASSFGSGGENTQYFGPGTRLTVL.